The following is a T cell receptor beta chain sequence with its context. What it binds is not known. The data are from a study of T cell responses to AZD1222 COVID-19 vaccine. Study-level results: Vaccine-related CD4 TCRs covered spike, predominating at 160-218 and 743-854. Spike-specific TCR breadth and depth rose after two AZD1222 doses. Donors were chiefly white British, with a greater number of females, and clonal diversity was perhaps underestimated.

Here immunoSEQ multiplex PCR was the method, and the copy in TCRdb shows in-frame clones only, minus some. The sample consists of about 140,000 clones, 80% to 95% of them appearing once. Germline assignment: CDR1 LNHNV and CDR2 YYDKDF (reference sequence). V trimming: 0 bases; J trimming: 2 bases; junction bases outside the gene matches: 6. The CDR3 covers 16 residues. The genes are TRBV15 and TRBJ1-2; 7 bases are shared with TRBD1. The sequencing used peripheral blood, collected on day 0 of MenACWY control vaccination. The receptor's source is an adult in good health. The CDR3, as DNA: TGTGCCACCAGCAGAGATTGGGCAGGGGGGAACTATGGCTACACCTTC. Translation gives CATSRDWAGGNYGYTF.